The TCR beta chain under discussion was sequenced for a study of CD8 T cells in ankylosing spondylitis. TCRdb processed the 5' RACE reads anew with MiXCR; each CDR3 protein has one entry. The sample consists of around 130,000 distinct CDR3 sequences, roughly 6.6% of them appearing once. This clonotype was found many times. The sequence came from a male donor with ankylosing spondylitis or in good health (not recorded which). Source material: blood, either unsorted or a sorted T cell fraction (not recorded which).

CDR3 region: CASSYDLSSYNEQFF. CDR3 nucleotides: TGTGCCAGCAGCTACGACTTAAGCTCCTACAATGAGCAGTTCTTC. V gene TRBV6-5 combines with J gene TRBJ2-1; no clear D gene. The length of the CDR3 is 15 residues. Germline V gives CDR1 MNHEY, CDR2 SVGAGI. V lost 6 bases and J 0 bases, leaving 12 bases between the germline ends.